The clone carrying this T cell receptor beta chain has more than one count but fewer than ten. This sample is part of a study of CD8 T cells in ankylosing spondylitis. Germline CDR1 and CDR2: MNHEY and SVGAGI. The CDR3 has 15 amino acids. V was pared by 0 bases and J by 11 bases, with 14 bases between. TCRdb redid the calling of the 5' RACE reads with MiXCR, one entry per CDR3 protein. The sample lists about 96,000 distinct CDR3 sequences, around 30% occurring once. The sequencing input was blood, either unsorted or a sorted T cell fraction (not recorded which). This TCR was recovered from a male donor with ankylosing spondylitis or in good health (not recorded which). This sequence joins TRBV6-5 and TRBJ1-6; D is perhaps TRBD1 (5 bases). The CDR3 loop is CASSYSRRGDPPLHF. Here the CDR3 DNA reads TGTGCCAGCAGTTACTCCAGAAGAGGGGATCCACCCCTCCACTTT.